This is a list of T cell receptor beta chains from one sample in a study of beta chain features in type 1 diabetes. Here immunoSEQ multiplex PCR was the method, and the copy in TCRdb shows in-frame clones only, minus some. This table holds 200,000 to 300,000 clones, about 63% found once. The sample consisted of naive CD4+ T cells from blood. The receptor source for this set is a man between 25 and 39 years old in good health. The CDR3 runs from the conserved cysteine through the conserved F or W.

TRBV9 CASSVSSTHYNEQFF
TRBV20-1 CSAGGLGEAFF
TRBV7-2 CASSPTYYGYTF
TRBV4-3 CASSHQRGHNEQFF
TRBV7-8 CASSFSGEPYYEQYF
TRBV27 CASRTIRGAYEQYF
TRBV7-2 CASSSTSGGFTDTQYF
TRBV4-1 CASSPSPRKETQYF
TRBV7-6 CASSLTPREQFF
TRBV30 CAWSRGGEKLFF
TRBV27 CASSIRAGPLNTGELFF
TRBV10-3 CAISESSASVSQHF
TRBV15 CATSREVGEQFF
TRBV7-2 CASSFGVDTEAFF
TRBV7-9 CASSSNSGGETQYF
TRBV28 CASSPGGSSYNEQFF
TRBV2 CASSPDRGEQFF
TRBV10-3 CAISASGTSGNEQFF
TRBV30 CASSQSLETQYF
TRBV7-2 CASSLGGLLGRNEQFF
TRBV30 CAWSVGGQPQHF
TRBV29-1 CSVAGRAKNTEAFF
TRBV4-3 CASSQEVGNQPQHF
TRBV30 CAWVLGGANVLTF
TRBV15 CATSRVQGSNQPQHF
TRBV29-1 CSIDRGSTDTQYF
TRBV2 CASSGEMEETQYF
TRBV14 CASSLLTGQGGTGELFF
TRBV9 CASSARLASSTDTQYF
TRBV30 CAWRRTGGYEQYF
TRBV14 CASSRPGETQYF
TRBV25-1 CASMGSEAFF
TRBV25-1 CASGYYGTGGYEQFF
TRBV10-3 CAISDPGSGETQYF
TRBV2 CASSGVGQLNSPLHF
TRBV13 CASSSTRISNTGELFF
TRBV10-3 CAIRGTATYEQYF
TRBV30 CAWVRVHEQYF
TRBV5-1 CASSWPGQFTDTQYF
TRBV20-1 CSARDNTEAFF
TRBV30 CAWSVTRKETQYF
TRBV9 CASSVGPSGRDEQYF
TRBV4-3 CASSQDGGTYNEQFF
TRBV30 CAWSVPGIPTKQYF
TRBV9 CASSVAGYGEQYF
TRBV5-4 CASSLVAGAQYF
TRBV20-1 CSANGGYTF
TRBV30 CAWSPPGVYGYTF
TRBV7-2 CASSRSGPSTDTQYF
TRBV19 CASSMRTGKVTQYF
TRBV19 CASQGLAYNEQFF
TRBV7-2 CASSSSGTGYNEQFF